The 18 T cell receptor beta chains below were found in one sample sequenced in a study of regulatory T cells in long-lasting Graves disease. The time point was: persistent/refractory GD, antithyroid drugs over 5 years with positive TRAb. PBMC-derived RNA was used for the TCR library. According to the study, TCR beta libraries were built with iRepertoire HTBI primers and CDR3-region Arm-PCR. TCRdb called the multiplex PCR reads again in MiXCR, with one record for every CDR3 protein. The table shows approximately 470,000 distinct CDR3 sequences, with roughly 20% occurring only once. This sample comprised peripheral blood mononuclear cells (PBMCs), obtained when the disease was refractory, from a patient treated with antithyroid drugs. The receptors were sampled from a female donor with Graves disease.

The chain employs TRBV29-1 and TRBJ2-7; 13 bases align to TRBD2. CDR1 is SQVTM and CDR2 is ANQGSEA in the germline V gene. CDR3 length: 15 residues. V gave up 6 bases and J gave up 6 bases; unmatched junction bases: 11. The CDR3 DNA reads as TGCAGCGTCCTGGGGACTAGCGGGATTGGGTCCGAGCAGTACTTC. It specifies CSVLGTSGIGSEQYF.

This clonotype was recorded many times. V and J are TRBV10-3 and TRBJ2-7, with 12 positions matching TRBD2. Germline V CDR1 and CDR2: ENHRY, SYGVKD. The CDR3 contains 17 residues. V lost 2 bases to trimming and J lost 3 bases; unmatched junction nucleotides: 8. CDR3 DNA: TGTGCCATCAGTGAGACACTAGCGGGAGGAAAGGACTACGAGCAGTACTTC. It is translated as CAISETLAGGKDYEQYF.

This clonotype was counted at least ten times. CDR3 residues: CASSEDGFNYGYTF. In DNA, the CDR3 is TGTGCCAGCAGTGAAGACGGCTTTAACTATGGCTACACCTTC. This chain connects TRBV2 to TRBJ1-2, with no clear D. Germline CDR1 and CDR2: SNHLY and FYNNEI. Trimming stripped 1 base from V and 1 base from J, with 7 bases between. The CDR3 spans 14 residues.

This clonotype was picked up many times. V usage is TRBV20-1 and J usage is TRBJ2-7; 10 bases fit TRBD1. The germline gives CDR1 DFQATT, CDR2 SNEGSKA (reference sequence). This CDR3 comprises 15 residues. V shed 0 bases, J shed 3 bases, and the junction held 5 bases outside the gene matches. CDR3 loop: CSARDVGQGHYEQYF. Written as DNA, the CDR3 is TGCAGTGCTAGAGATGTGGGACAGGGGCACTACGAGCAGTACTTC.

The chain couples TRBV19 to TRBJ1-1, with D possibly TRBD1 on 6 matching bases. In germline, CDR1 is LNHDA, CDR2 SQIVND (reference sequence). This CDR3 region has 15 residues. Trimming shortened V by 8 bases and J by 5 bases, and 21 bases separated the two germline ends. CDR3 sequence (DNA): TGTGCCAGTTCGGGGGGGGCGATACGCAGTACTGAAGCTTTCTTT. The encoded protein is CASSGGAIRSTEAFF.

This clonotype occurred a few times. V gene TRBV15 combines with J gene TRBJ2-7; 9 nucleotides align to TRBD2. The CDR3 has 16 amino acids. The junction had 8 bases not matched to a gene; V was cut back by 3 bases and J by 2 bases. Germline V gives CDR1 LNHNV, CDR2 YYDKDF (reference sequence). The CDR3 sequence: CATSSPSAGGTYEQYF. The CDR3 bases are TGTGCCACCAGCAGCCCTTCTGCGGGAGGGACCTACGAGCAGTACTTC.

Ten or more counts support this clonotype. The V and J genes are TRBV19 and TRBJ2-7; 7 bases are a match to TRBD1. The CDR3 spans 14 residues. Germline V gives CDR1 LNHDA, CDR2 SQIVND (reference sequence). The junction had 3 bases not matched to a gene; V was cut back by 4 bases and J by 0 bases. The CDR3 nucleotides read TGTGCCAGTAGTAACCGGGACAGCTCCTACGAGCAGTACTTC. This gives the protein CASSNRDSSYEQYF.

The chain combines TRBV28 with TRBJ1-6; D is perhaps TRBD1 (6 bases). V was clipped by 10 bases and J by 6 bases, with 13 bases between them. Germline V CDR1 and CDR2: MDHEN, SYDVKM. There are 13 residues in the CDR3. The CDR3, as DNA: TGTGCCATCCTCGACAGGAGTAATTCACCCCTCCACTTT. Protein: CAILDRSNSPLHF. Variable domain in full (rest from reference TRBV28 and TRBJ1-6): DVKVTQSSRYLVKRTGEKVFLECVQDMDHENMFWYRQDPGLGLRLIYFSYDVKMKEKGDIPEGYSVSREKKERFSLILESASTNQTSMYLCAILDRSNSPLHFGNGTRLTVT.

This clonotype has ten or more counts. The rearrangement uses TRBV24-1 and TRBJ1-5; TRBD1 is a possible D gene (5 bases). The germline CDR1 and CDR2 sequences are KGHDR and SFDVKD. The V end was cut by 3 bases, the J end by 1 base, with 9 bases between. The CDR3 covers 15 residues. CDR3: CATSDPGGSNQPQHF. CDR3 nucleotides: TGTGCCACCAGTGATCCCGGGGGGAGCAATCAGCCCCAGCATTTT.

This clonotype has a handful of counts. The V call is TRBV6-5, the J call TRBJ2-7; a possible D gene is TRBD2 (5 bases). This CDR3 region has 16 residues. Trimming took off 4 bases at V and 5 bases at J, with 21 bases between the two ends. CDR1 is MNHEY and CDR2 is SVGAGI in the germline V gene. The CDR3 sequence: CASSLDNRASYNEQYF. The CDR3 DNA reads TGTGCCAGCAGTTTGGATAATAGGGCTAGCTACAACGAGCAGTACTTC.

As concerns this clonotype: A read error may be the cause here, since a much bigger clone is one base away. It is likely a read error, because the conserved phenylalanine at the end of the CDR3 is missing. V usage is TRBV12-3 or TRBV12-4 and J usage is TRBJ1-1; unclear D gene. Trimming shortened V by 6 bases and J by 8 bases, and 13 bases separated the two germline ends. This CDR3 contains 12 residues. The CDR3 loop is CASSWGENEAFL. The CDR3 DNA follows: TGTGCCAGCAGCTGGGGAGAGAACGAAGCTTTCCTT.

The sample holds one count of this clonotype. This chain uses TRBV28 with TRBJ2-1; 9 positions agree with TRBD2. The J segment lost 7 bases and the V segment lost 5 bases, leaving 9 bases of the junction unmatched. Germline V gene sequence: CDR1 MDHEN, CDR2 SYDVKM. This CDR3 has 15 amino acids. The CDR3 DNA reads TGTGCCAGCAGTGTAGGCGGGAGGGCCAAGAATGAGCAGTTCTTC. It is translated as CASSVGGRAKNEQFF.

The rearrangement links TRBV4-1 to TRBJ1-2; TRBD1 is a possible D gene (6 bases). Germline V gene sequence: CDR1 MGHRA, CDR2 YSYEKL. V lost 1 base, J lost 5 bases, and 14 bases lay in between. This CDR3 comprises 15 residues. This CDR3 reads CASSQGVQGVYGYTF. The CDR3 bases are TGCGCCAGCAGCCAAGGCGTACAGGGCGTTTATGGCTACACCTTC.

This clonotype was found a few times. The chain uses TRBV20-1 and TRBJ2-4; 8 bases match TRBD2. Germline values: CDR1 DFQATT, CDR2 SNEGSKA (reference sequence). V gave up 3 bases and J gave up 3 bases; unmatched junction bases: 7. The CDR3 spans 15 residues. The CDR3 DNA sequence: TGCAGTGCTAGGGTAGCGGGAAGGGGCAAAAACATTCAGTACTTC. Protein product: CSARVAGRGKNIQYF.

Concerning this clonotype: This may stem from a read error, because a much larger clone lies one nucleotide away. The chain uses TRBV3-1 and TRBJ1-2; D gene unclear. Between the trimmed V and J ends, which lost 1 base and 3 bases, there was a span of 6 bases. Germline-derived CDR1 and CDR2 are LGHDT and YNNKEL (reference sequence). The CDR3 consists of 13 residues. CDR3 region: CASSQANDYGYTF. In DNA form, the CDR3 reads TGTGCCAGCAGCCAAGCTAACGACTATGGCTACACCTTC.

In its sample, this clonotype was seen once. This rearrangement joins TRBV18 to TRBJ2-5; TRBD2 matches 7 bases. There are 16 residues in the CDR3. Per the germline V gene, CDR1 is KGHSH and CDR2 is LQKENI. V was clipped by 1 base and J by 1 base; unmatched bases: 6. In DNA, the CDR3 is TGTGCCAGCTCACCACTTCGTACGGGAGGCCAAGAGACCCAGTACTTC. This sequence encodes CASSPLRTGGQETQYF.

The gene calls are TRBV6-1 and TRBJ2-5, with D hard to call. V was cut by 2 bases and J by 4 bases, with 8 bases left in between. Germline values: CDR1 MNHNS, CDR2 SASEGT. There are 13 residues in the CDR3. CDR3 in amino acids: CASSELTGETQYF. The CDR3 region has the DNA TGTGCCAGCAGTGAATTGACGGGAGAGACCCAGTACTTC.

This clonotype was seen at least ten times. The chain links TRBV20-1 to TRBJ1-6, with D unclear. This CDR3 contains 13 residues. The V gene lost 3 bases and the J gene lost 9 bases, with 12 bases spanning the gap. Germline lookup yields CDR1 DFQATT and CDR2 SNEGSKA (reference sequence). In DNA, the CDR3 is TGCAGTGCTAGTACTGGGGATGGTTCACCCCTCCACTTT. Amino acid sequence: CSASTGDGSPLHF.